This TCR beta chain was recorded in a study of OX40 agonist ivuxolimab in advanced cancers. Study-wide context: Ivuxolimab was an agonistic, fully human IgG2 monoclonal antibody directed against OX40 (CD134), a costimulatory receptor. Intravenous ivuxolimab was administered to patients every 2 weeks at six dose levels: 0.01, 0.1, 0.3, 1.5, 3 and 10 mg/kg. Among the approximately 54 dose-escalation patients, approximately 20 had hepatocellular carcinoma, approximately 15 melanoma, 9 renal cell carcinoma and 9 head and neck cancer. In the dose-escalation cohort, more than 75% of patients were male, and the mean age was roughly 60 years, with a range of about 20 to 79. Prior anti-PD-1, anti-PD-L1 or anti-CTLA-4 therapy was permitted, and approximately 40% of dose-escalation patients had received checkpoint inhibitors. Three dose-escalation patients achieved partial responses, one with hepatocellular carcinoma and two with cutaneous melanoma. The point of sequencing TCRbeta in the periphery was to test whether ivuxolimab changed TCR sequence diversity and drove clonal T-cell expansion. The monotherapy dose-escalation portion (N ≈ 52 patients) of the phase I ivuxolimab trial is reported in the paper. Study-wide conclusions, independent of this receptor: Clonal expansion of both CD4+ and CD8+ blood T cells was observed from baseline to week 6 at doses 0.1 to 3.0 mg/kg. Low levels of normalized T-cell clonal expansion were also shown by some nonresponding patients. In partial responders in the 0.1-3.0 mg/kg groups, normalized peripheral clonal expansion was found to be among the lowest, especially among CD8+ T cells. The antigen specificity of the clonally expanded peripheral T cells was not determined. After ivuxolimab, more expanded clones were found on average in CD8+ T cells than in CD4+ T cells.

To sequence the TCRbeta CDR3 region, genomic DNA was isolated from the sorted cells. The immunoSEQ Assay was used to sequence the TCRbeta CDR3 regions. TCRdb took this table from immuneACCESS and kept in-frame rearrangements with V and J called. Such tables lack part of the clones; where checked against another copy, unresolved V genes explain under half of the gap, and the rest is unexplained. The sample table records about 18,000 clones; more than 60% of these occur just once. Roughly 19% of the sample comes from the top ten. The trial excluded patients who had a history of autoimmune disease or who were on systemic immunosuppression. In every dose cohort, peripheral blood was drawn for TCR sequencing at baseline, cycle 4 day 1, and cycle 7 day 1. The samples were taken from a phase I, first-in-human, multicenter, open-label dose-escalation trial of ivuxolimab. Adults with locally advanced or metastatic head and neck squamous cell, hepatocellular, melanoma or renal cell carcinoma were enrolled in the trial. Before TCR sequencing, CD4+ and CD8+ T cells were separately sorted from peripheral blood.

Worth noting for this clone: Its antigen remains unidentified. Base qualities are not provided; no much larger clone lies one nucleotide away.

The CDR3 starts with the cysteine, ends with the phenylalanine, and has 15 residues. Kept here is only the CDR3 DNA, which spans 45 bases and is read in frame from base 1. CDR1 and CDR2 (MDHEN, SYDVKM) derive from the germline V gene. V and J are truncated by 4 bases and 1 base respectively, leaving an intervening sequence of 12 bases. The chain is made from TRBV28 and TRBJ2-3, with the D gene not confidently named. Material: CD4+ or CD8+ T cells sorted from blood, obtained in a trial of the OX40 agonist ivuxolimab. The source of this sequence is an adult with an advanced solid tumor such as melanoma, head and neck, liver or kidney cancer. The bases read TGTGCCAGCAGTTCCCCTGGAAGGGGCACAGATACGCAGTATTTT. Its translation reads: CASSSPGRGTDTQYF.